This T cell receptor beta chain was captured by sequencing in a study of blood T cell repertoires in COVID-19. Repertoires were generated with immunoSEQ multiplex PCR, while TCRdb's copy carries only in-frame clones and drops some. The sample includes 140,000 or so clones, 87% seen only once; the top ten take about 11%. Recovery meant two consecutive negative NP/OP PCR tests, professional clearance, or resolved symptoms. Sequencing used PBMCs or T cells enriched from blood (not recorded which). This TCR was recovered from a man in his fifties or sixties who had recovered from COVID-19.

The CDR3 region has the DNA TGTGCCAGCAGCTTAGCGGACAGCATGAACACTGAAGCTTTCTTT. The encoded protein is CASSLADSMNTEAFF. The gene calls are TRBV7-6 and TRBJ1-1; TRBD1 might be the D (6 bases). CDR1 and CDR2 from the germline V gene are SGHVS and FNYEAQ. The CDR3 spans 15 residues. Trimming left V 0 bases short and J 0 bases short, with 8 bases between.